The source of this T cell receptor beta chain is a study of Tregs in tolerant kidney transplant recipients. TCRdb keeps only in-frame clones here, not all; method: immunoSEQ multiplex PCR. The table has roughly 80,000 clones, around nine tenths seen once; the top ten hold 1.5% to 2%. Study-wide findings and caveats: Biological reproducibility was not directly addressed in this study. Findings come from small patient numbers and require larger validation.

Of note for this clone: Its target is not known.

Recipients received nonmyeloablative bone marrow transplants from related graft donors, with transient mixed chimerism. CD4+CD25+CD127- Tregs, CD4+CD25- non-Tregs, CD4 and CD8 cells were sorted. The V and J ends lost 4 bases and 4 bases respectively, with 11 bases between them. The CDR3 is 13 residues long. Germline lookup yields CDR1 SGHTS and CDR2 YDEGEE. Sequences were derived from CD4+ T cells from blood (PBMCs), sampled 24 months after the transplant. The chain links TRBV5-8 to TRBJ2-5; weak D call: TRBD2 (6 bases). This TCR was sampled from a human patient who received a combined kidney and bone marrow transplant. Some T cells here may be from the graft donor. Here the CDR3 DNA reads TGTGCCAGCAGCATCCGGAGGGGAGAGACCCAGTACTTC. It is translated as CASSIRRGETQYF. Full variable domain (remainder filled in from reference TRBV5-8 and TRBJ2-5): EAGVTQSPTHLIKTRGQQATLRCSPISGHTSVYWYQQALGLGLQFLLWYDEGEERNRGNFPPRFSGRQFPNYSSELNVNALELEDSALYLCASSIRRGETQYFGPGTRLLVL.